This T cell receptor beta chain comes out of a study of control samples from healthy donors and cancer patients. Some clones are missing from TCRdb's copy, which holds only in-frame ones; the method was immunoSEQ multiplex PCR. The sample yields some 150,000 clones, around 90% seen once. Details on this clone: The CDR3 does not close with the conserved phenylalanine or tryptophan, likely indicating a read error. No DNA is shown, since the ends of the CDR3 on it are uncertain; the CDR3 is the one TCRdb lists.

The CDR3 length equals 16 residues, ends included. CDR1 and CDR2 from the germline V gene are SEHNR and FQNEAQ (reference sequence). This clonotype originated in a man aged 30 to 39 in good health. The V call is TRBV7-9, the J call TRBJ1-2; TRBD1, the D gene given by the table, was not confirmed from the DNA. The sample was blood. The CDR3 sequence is CASSSLGPDSKVILSL.